This T cell receptor (beta chain) was documented in a study of cytomegalovirus exposure and HLA in healthy donors. As for the donors, each was a healthy bone marrow donor. A word on this clone: As yet, its antigen is unknown. Its ends do not fully match the called genes, so a read error is possible.

Germline V lookup: CDR1 SEHNR, CDR2 FQNEAQ (reference sequence). This CDR3 comprises 16 residues. The PCR made use of 60 Vbeta and 13 Jbeta primers. Here immunoSEQ multiplex PCR was the method, and the copy in TCRdb shows in-frame clones only, minus some. In the table there are fewer than 90,000 clones, roughly four fifths of which are singletons. Points from the study as a whole: TCR beta V segments were, for the most part, productive about 87% or about 30% of the time in an earlier analysis. HLA alleles were associated with fewer than 20,000 TCR beta sequences in a later analysis at 0.05 false discovery rate. CMV serostatus was the sole immune exposure information available.

Input material: PBMCs. The clonotype was recovered from a man in his thirties or forties in good health and CMV-seronegative. The chain is built from TRBV7-9 and TRBJ2-5, with TRBD1 identical over 10 bases. CDR3 protein: CSSSSKMTGGWETQYF. As DNA, the CDR3 is TGTTCCAGCAGCTCAAAGATGACAGGGGGCTGGGAGACCCAGTACTTC.